This entry lists 26 T cell receptor beta chains sequenced from one sample in a study of OX40 agonist ivuxolimab in advanced cancers. Profiling relied on immunoSEQ multiplex PCR, and the TCRdb table lists in-frame clones only, not all of them. The table shows about 70,000 clones, with 80% to 90% occurring only once. The sample consisted of CD4+ or CD8+ T cells sorted from blood, taken in a trial of the OX40 agonist ivuxolimab. These receptors were taken from an adult with an advanced solid tumor such as melanoma, head and neck, liver or kidney cancer.

The chain links TRBV4-2 to TRBJ2-3, with D perhaps being TRBD1 or TRBD2 (5 bases each). The CDR3 is 17 residues long. V was shortened by 0 bases and J by 1 base, with 14 bases between the two germline ends. The germline V gene encodes CDR1 LGHNA and CDR2 YNFKEQ. The CDR3 region is CASSQEMWGPGTDTQYF. The CDR3, as DNA: TGTGCCAGCAGCCAAGAGATGTGGGGACCGGGCACAGATACGCAGTATTTT.

V usage is TRBV28 and J usage is TRBJ2-7; 8 bases are shared with TRBD1. Trimming cost V 5 bases and J 3 bases; bases outside gene matches: 9. CDR3 length: 15 amino acids. CDR1 and CDR2 (germline): MDHEN, SYDVKM. CDR3 DNA: TGTGCCAGCAGTGGCGGCGACAGGGGTGTCTACGAGCAGTACTTC. This encodes CASSGGDRGVYEQYF.

The chain uses TRBV10-3 and TRBJ1-5; possible D gene TRBD1, 6 bases. The length of the CDR3 is 17 residues. V shed 0 bases and J shed 1 base, with 13 bases lying between them. The V gene's germline CDR1 is ENHRY and CDR2 SYGVKD. CDR3 bases: TGTGCCATCAGTGAGTCGGGGACACGAGGAAGCAATCAGCCCCAGCATTTT. Encoded protein: CAISESGTRGSNQPQHF.

The chain uses TRBV20-1 and TRBJ1-1, with D maybe TRBD1 (6 bases). Trimming pared 3 bases from V and 10 bases from J, leaving 12 bases between. The V gene's germline CDR1 is DFQATT and CDR2 SNEGSKA (reference sequence). This CDR3 comprises 11 residues. The CDR3 reads CSARGGRGAFF. The CDR3 DNA reads TGCAGTGCTAGGGGGGGGCGCGGAGCTTTCTTT.

This sequence joins TRBV5-4 and TRBJ2-2; D is uncertain. In germline, CDR1 is SGHNT, CDR2 YYREEE (reference sequence). The V end lost 0 bases, the J end lost 1 base, and 7 bases lay between the germline ends. The CDR3 consists of 15 residues. CDR3 residues: CASSLGIQNTGELFF. The CDR3 nucleotides are TGTGCCAGCAGCTTGGGTATCCAGAACACCGGGGAGCTGTTTTTT.

CDR3 sequence reads: CASSLQGPEAFF. The CDR3 DNA reads as TGTGCCAGCAGCCTACAGGGTCCTGAAGCTTTCTTT. The chain joins TRBV28 to TRBJ1-1; weak D call: TRBD1 (6 bases). The CDR3 extends over 12 amino acids. Between the trimmed V and J ends, which lost 6 bases and 6 bases, there was a span of 11 bases. Germline V lookup: CDR1 MDHEN, CDR2 SYDVKM.

V is TRBV2 and J is TRBJ1-1, with D unresolved. Per germline, CDR1 SNHLY and CDR2 FYNNEI. The CDR3 length is 14 residues. V lost 2 bases and J 5 bases, leaving 12 bases between the germline ends. The CDR3 loop reads CASSERSDGTEAFF. The CDR3 nucleotides read TGTGCCAGCAGTGAACGATCCGATGGGACTGAAGCTTTCTTT.

This clone came up once. This chain links TRBV7-2 with TRBJ1-1, with D possibly being TRBD1 (6 bases). The CDR3 runs 14 residues. With 6 bases removed from V and 10 bases from J, the gap between germline ends came to 21 bases. The germline gives CDR1 SGHTA, CDR2 FQGNSA. The CDR3 loop is CASSFQLSGAGAFF. The CDR3 DNA follows: TGTGCCAGCAGTTTCCAACTGTCAGGGGCCGGAGCTTTCTTT.

The V call is TRBV5-4, the J call TRBJ1-1, with TRBD1 identical over 7 bases. The trim removed 0 bases at V and 2 bases at J, leaving 7 bases unmatched. There are 16 residues in the CDR3. Germline V lookup: CDR1 SGHNT, CDR2 YYREEE (reference sequence). CDR3 nucleotide sequence: TGTGCCAGCAGCTTGGCCCCGACAGGGACTAACACTGAAGCTTTCTTT. It encodes CASSLAPTGTNTEAFF.

The chain links TRBV6-5 to TRBJ2-1; TRBD2 matches 11 bases. The CDR3 loop spans 15 amino acids. In germline, CDR1 is MNHEY, CDR2 SVGAGI. The V and J ends lost 2 bases and 7 bases, in that order; junction bases with no gene match: 4. Written as DNA, the CDR3 is TGTGCCAGCAGTTACGGGGGACTAGCGGAAAATGAGCAGTTCTTC. Residues: CASSYGGLAENEQFF.

The V and J genes are TRBV15 and TRBJ1-2; TRBD1 matches 7 bases. The J segment lost 6 bases and the V segment lost 0 bases, leaving 10 bases of the junction unmatched. The germline gives CDR1 LNHNV, CDR2 YYDKDF (reference sequence). CDR3 length: 16 amino acids. CDR3 protein: CATSREVEGGSNGYTF. Written as DNA, the CDR3 is TGTGCCACCAGCAGAGAGGTAGAAGGGGGCAGTAATGGCTACACCTTC.

V is TRBV5-4 and J is TRBJ2-1; 7 nucleotides align to TRBD2. With 4 bases clipped from V and 4 bases from J, the junction kept 8 bases outside the gene matches. This CDR3 has 15 amino acids. The germline CDR1 and CDR2 sequences are SGHNT and YYREEE (reference sequence). CDR3 protein: CASSPESSGYNEQFF. The CDR3 DNA reads as TGTGCCAGCAGCCCCGAGTCTAGCGGTTACAATGAGCAGTTCTTC.

The CDR3 loop is CASSHRGSSGNTIYF. For the CDR3, the DNA is TGCGCCAGCAGCCACCGGGGCAGCTCTGGAAACACCATATATTTT. This chain joins TRBV4-1 and TRBJ1-3; D is perhaps TRBD1 (5 bases). V lost 3 bases and J 0 bases, leaving 9 bases between the germline ends. The length of the CDR3 is 15 residues. The germline gives CDR1 MGHRA, CDR2 YSYEKL.

This clone was counted a few times. The gene calls are TRBV6-5 and TRBJ2-7, with TRBD2 as a possible D gene (6 bases). Germline-derived CDR1 and CDR2 are MNHEY and SVGAGI. The CDR3 covers 14 residues. The ends were cut back, 6 bases at V and 6 bases at J, with 18 bases in the middle. The CDR3 DNA reads as TGTGCCAGCAGACCCCCGAGACTAGGAAGCGAGCAGTACTTC. Amino acids: CASRPPRLGSEQYF.

V is TRBV28 and J is TRBJ1-2; D call uncertain. The CDR3 is 15 amino acids. CDR1 is MDHEN and CDR2 is SYDVKM in the germline V gene. V gave up 4 bases and J gave up 2 bases, with 14 bases separating them. The CDR3 nucleotides are TGTGCCAGCAGTTCGGCGGTGTTGAGGAACTATGGCTACACCTTC. Amino acids: CASSSAVLRNYGYTF.

The J gene is TRBJ1-4, the V gene TRBV5-1; maybe TRBD1 (6 bases). Trimming stripped 3 bases from V and 6 bases from J, with 18 bases between. CDR1 is SGHRS, CDR2 YFSETQ, per germline. CDR3 length: 16 amino acids. The CDR3 loop is CASSSTSGQPYEKLFF. The CDR3 coding sequence is TGCGCCAGCAGCTCGACATCCGGACAGCCCTATGAAAAACTGTTTTTT.

V usage is TRBV10-2 and J usage is TRBJ2-7; 7 bases are a match to TRBD1. This CDR3 contains 14 residues. Germline CDR1 is WSHSY and CDR2 is SAAADI. V was pared by 9 bases and J by 2 bases, with 10 bases of the junction left unmatched. CDR3 protein: CASRGQVGPYEQYF. CDR3 nucleotides: TGCGCCAGTCGTGGACAGGTCGGTCCCTACGAGCAGTACTTC.

V is TRBV9 and J is TRBJ2-3; a possible D gene is TRBD2 (6 bases). Trimming took off 1 base at V and 5 bases at J, with 17 bases between the two ends. This CDR3 is 16 amino acids long. The germline gives CDR1 SGDLS, CDR2 YYNGEE. CDR3: CASSVRSGEEGDTQYF. The CDR3 nucleotides are TGTGCCAGCAGCGTAAGGTCGGGGGAGGAGGGAGATACGCAGTATTTT.

The gene calls are TRBV19 and TRBJ1-1, with 10 bases lining up with TRBD1. V gave up 4 bases and J gave up 6 bases; unmatched junction bases: 5. This CDR3 has 14 amino acids. CDR1 and CDR2 from the germline V gene are LNHDA and SQIVND (reference sequence). The CDR3 loop is CASSKRQGAAEAFF. CDR3 DNA: TGTGCCAGTAGTAAACGACAGGGGGCCGCTGAAGCTTTCTTT.

This clone showed up just once. The J gene is TRBJ2-7, the V gene TRBV19, with TRBD1 matching over 9 bases. V was pared by 7 bases and J by 12 bases, with 13 bases of the junction left unmatched. CDR3 length equals 13 residues. CDR1 and CDR2 (germline): LNHDA, SQIVND (reference sequence). CDR3 in DNA: TGTGCCAGTAAGCAACAGGGGGCGACAACTTGGTACTTC. Translating it yields CASKQQGATTWYF.

This clone was seen just once. The DNA for the CDR3 is TGTGCCAGCAGTGAAGGGGTACTCTCTGGAAACACCATATATTTT. It specifies CASSEGVLSGNTIYF. The rearrangement links TRBV2 to TRBJ1-3; the D is unclear. V shed 1 base and J shed 0 bases, with 7 bases lying between them. This CDR3 contains 15 residues. Germline CDR1 SNHLY, CDR2 FYNNEI.

This clone was observed once. V gene TRBV2 combines with J gene TRBJ2-3, with 11 bases matching TRBD1. The germline V gene has CDR1 SNHLY and CDR2 FYNNEI. The CDR3 totals 14 residues. V was pared by 6 bases and J by 5 bases, with 4 bases of the junction left unmatched. CDR3 sequence (DNA): TGTGCCAGCAGCGTGGACAGGGGGCGAGATACGCAGTATTTT. Protein sequence: CASSVDRGRDTQYF. Full variable domain (rest looked up from reference TRBV2 and TRBJ2-3): EPEVTQTPSHQVTQMGQEVILRCVPISNHLYFYWYRQILGQKVEFLVSFYNNEISEKSEIFDDQFSVERPDGSNFTLKIRSTKLEDSAMYFCASSVDRGRDTQYFGPGTRLTVL.

The chain combines TRBV9 with TRBJ1-2; TRBD1 is a possible D gene (6 bases). This CDR3 has 15 amino acids. CDR1 SGDLS and CDR2 YYNGEE come from the germline V gene. The V and J ends lost 2 bases and 0 bases respectively, with 11 bases between them. CDR3: CASSVGGQANYGYTF. Here the CDR3 DNA reads TGTGCCAGCAGCGTTGGGGGGCAAGCTAACTATGGCTACACCTTC. Combining the CDR3 with reference TRBV9 and TRBJ1-2 gives the whole variable domain DSGVTQTPKHLITATGQRVTLRCSPRSGDLSVYWYQQSLDQGLQFLIQYYNGEERAKGNILERFSAQQFPDLHSELNLSSLELGDSALYFCASSVGGQANYGYTFGSGTRLTVV.

This clone was picked up a small number of times. V usage is TRBV5-8 and J usage is TRBJ1-4; D remains ambiguous. The CDR3 runs to 16 residues. From germline, CDR1 is SGHTS and CDR2 YDEGEE. V was clipped by 2 bases and J by 0 bases, with 11 bases between them. This chain's CDR3 is CASSFGRLATNEKLFF. DNA for the CDR3: TGTGCCAGCAGCTTCGGACGACTTGCAACTAATGAAAAACTGTTTTTT.

This chain joins TRBV2 and TRBJ2-1, with 10 bases identical to TRBD1. V was pared by 2 bases and J by 9 bases, with 7 bases of the junction left unmatched. The germline V gene encodes CDR1 SNHLY and CDR2 FYNNEI. There are 15 residues in the CDR3. The CDR3 DNA sequence: TGTGCCAGCAGTGAATCGGGACAGGGGTGGGGTGAGCAGTTCTTC. It is translated as CASSESGQGWGEQFF.

This chain uses TRBV19 with TRBJ2-3, with 9 bases lining up with TRBD1. J gave up 0 bases and V 7 bases, and 8 bases lay outside the gene matches. This CDR3 region has 16 residues. CDR1 LNHDA and CDR2 SQIVND come from the germline V gene (reference sequence). CDR3 nucleotides: TGTGCCAGTAAGCACAGGGGGCGGGGGAGCACAGATACGCAGTATTTT. Protein sequence: CASKHRGRGSTDTQYF.